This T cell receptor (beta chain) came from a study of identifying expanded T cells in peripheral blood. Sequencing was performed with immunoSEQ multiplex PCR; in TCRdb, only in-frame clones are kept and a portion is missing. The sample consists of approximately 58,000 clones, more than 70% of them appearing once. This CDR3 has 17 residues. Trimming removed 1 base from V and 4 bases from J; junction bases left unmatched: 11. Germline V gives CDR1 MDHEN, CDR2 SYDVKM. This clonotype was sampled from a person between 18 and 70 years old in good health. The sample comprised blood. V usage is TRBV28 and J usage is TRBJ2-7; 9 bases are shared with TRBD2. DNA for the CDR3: TGTGCCAGCAGTTTATTATTCACGGGGACTAGCTTTTACGAGCAGTACTTC. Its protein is CASSLLFTGTSFYEQYF.